The 5 T cell receptor beta chains below come from one sample, sequenced in a study of cytomegalovirus exposure and HLA in healthy donors. PCR amplification relied on 60 Vbeta primers (plus 13 Jbeta primers). Clones were read by immunoSEQ multiplex PCR, and TCRdb kept only the in-frame ones, dropping some. In the table there are over 200,000 clones, more than 85% of which are singletons. The sample taken for sequencing was PBMCs. These receptors all stem from a woman aged 18-29 years in good health and CMV-seronegative.

This chain uses TRBV29-1 with TRBJ2-1, with 11 bases lining up with TRBD2. J lost 5 bases, V lost 5 bases, and 11 bases had no gene match. Germline CDR1 and CDR2: SQVTM and ANQGSEA. The CDR3 is made up of 16 amino acids. The CDR3 reads CSVYNLAGGPDNEQFF. The CDR3 bases are TGCAGCGTTTACAATTTAGCGGGAGGGCCGGACAATGAGCAGTTCTTC.

V usage is TRBV7-9 and J usage is TRBJ1-2, with 7 bases aligning to TRBD1. This CDR3 spans 14 amino acids. In germline, CDR1 is SEHNR, CDR2 FQNEAQ (reference sequence). V shed 5 bases and J 6 bases; nucleotides not matched to a gene: 9. This CDR3 is CASSPGQPLDGYTF. CDR3 DNA sequence: TGTGCCAGCAGCCCGGGACAGCCACTCGATGGCTACACCTTC. Complete variable domain (other parts from reference TRBV7-9 and TRBJ1-2): DTGVSQNPRHKITKRGQNVTFRCDPISEHNRLYWYRQTLGQGPEFLTYFQNEAQLEKSRLLSDRFSAERPKGSFSTLEIQRTEQGDSAMYLCASSPGQPLDGYTFGSGTRLTVV.

The chain employs TRBV28 and TRBJ2-7; tentative D call: TRBD2 (6 bases). Germline V gene lookup returns CDR1 MDHEN and CDR2 SYDVKM. V was cut by 5 bases and J by 5 bases, with 16 bases left in between. This CDR3 contains 14 residues. The DNA for the CDR3 is TGTGCCAGCAGTCCGGGACTTGTCTTCCACGAGCAGTACTTC. The encoded protein is CASSPGLVFHEQYF. The full variable domain, with the rest looked up from reference TRBV28 and TRBJ2-7, is DVKVTQSSRYLVKRTGEKVFLECVQDMDHENMFWYRQDPGLGLRLIYFSYDVKMKEKGDIPEGYSVSREKKERFSLILESASTNQTSMYLCASSPGLVFHEQYFGPGTRLTVT.

V is TRBV27 and J is TRBJ1-5; 9 positions agree with TRBD1. With 6 bases clipped from V and 0 bases from J, the junction kept 3 bases outside the gene matches. Germline V CDR1 and CDR2: MNHEY, SMNVEV (reference sequence). The CDR3 is 15 amino acids. The CDR3 region has the DNA TGTGCCAGCAGAACGGGACAGGGTAGCAATCAGCCCCAGCATTTT. This encodes CASRTGQGSNQPQHF.

J is TRBJ2-1 and V is TRBV4-3; TRBD2 might be the D (6 bases). Germline V gene data show CDR1 as LGHNA and CDR2 as YSLEER. The CDR3 covers 15 residues. V dropped 1 base and J dropped 7 bases, with 14 bases sitting between them. The CDR3 DNA reads as TGCGCCAGCAGCCAAGTCTCCGGGAGCGGTAATGAGCAGTTCTTC. It encodes CASSQVSGSGNEQFF.